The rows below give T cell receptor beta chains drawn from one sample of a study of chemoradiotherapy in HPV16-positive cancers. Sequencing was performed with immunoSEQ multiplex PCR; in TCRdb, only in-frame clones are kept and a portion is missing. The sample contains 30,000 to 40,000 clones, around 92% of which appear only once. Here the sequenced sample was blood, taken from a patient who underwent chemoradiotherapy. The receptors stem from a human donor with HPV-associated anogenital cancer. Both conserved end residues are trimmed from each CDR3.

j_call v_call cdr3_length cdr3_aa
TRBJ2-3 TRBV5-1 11 ASSLRAQDTQY
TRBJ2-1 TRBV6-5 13 ASSLGTGKTNEQF
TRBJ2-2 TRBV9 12 ASSVAGTTGELF
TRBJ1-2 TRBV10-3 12 AISRSGGNYGYT
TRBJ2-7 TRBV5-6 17 ASSPWRDRGLKGTHEQY
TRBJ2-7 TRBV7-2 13 ASSPYADGVGEQY
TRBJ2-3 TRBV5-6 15 ASSLIAAGGPRDTQY
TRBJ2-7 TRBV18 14 ASSASSGPLRYEQY
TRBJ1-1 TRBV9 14 ASSPRQGAEMIEAF
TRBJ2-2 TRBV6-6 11 ASSYNPTGELF
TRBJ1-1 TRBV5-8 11 ASSLFHNTEAF
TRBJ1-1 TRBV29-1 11 SLLSGQGAEAF
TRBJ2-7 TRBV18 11 ASSTDSLYEQY
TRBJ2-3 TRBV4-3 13 ASSQWTGTTDTQY
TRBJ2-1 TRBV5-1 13 ASSQQDSSYNEQF
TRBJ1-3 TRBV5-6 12 ASSFTGSGNTIY
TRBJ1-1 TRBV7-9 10 ASSEIGRQAF
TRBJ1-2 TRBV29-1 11 SARQGPNYGYT
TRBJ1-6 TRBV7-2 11 ASNRLKNSPLH
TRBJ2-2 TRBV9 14 ASSVGLRASTGELF
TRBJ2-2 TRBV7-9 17 ASSLDHGWGGQATGELF
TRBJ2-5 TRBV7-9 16 ASTSRIPGQGTQETQY
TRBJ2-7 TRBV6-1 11 ASSERQGQEQY
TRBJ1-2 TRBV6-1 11 ASSLGENYGYT
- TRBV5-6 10 ASSMTGREQY
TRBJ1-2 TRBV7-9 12 ASSVLTGNYGYT
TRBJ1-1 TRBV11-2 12 ASSYGGRATEAF
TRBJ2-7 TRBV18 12 ASSTGAGGYEQY
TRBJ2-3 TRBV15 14 ATSRRGQPLTDTQY
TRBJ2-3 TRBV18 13 ASSPRQGSTDTQY
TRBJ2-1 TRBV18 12 ASSPGGGHNEQF
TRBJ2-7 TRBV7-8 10 ASSLMADEQY
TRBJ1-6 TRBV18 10 ASYSNNSPLH
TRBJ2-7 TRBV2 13 ASSVGLAVSYEQY
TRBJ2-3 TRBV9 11 ASSDIADRAQY
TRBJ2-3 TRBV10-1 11 ASSEIGTDTQY
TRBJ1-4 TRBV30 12 AWSRTGGYEKLF
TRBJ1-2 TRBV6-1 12 ASSEIRGNYGYT
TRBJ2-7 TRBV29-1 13 SVQHGQGGSYEQY
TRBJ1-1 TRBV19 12 ASSISPGNTEAF
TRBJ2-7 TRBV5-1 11 ASSLIRGGEQY
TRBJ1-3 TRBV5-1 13 ASRHGTRSGNTIY
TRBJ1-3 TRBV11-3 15 ASSYPEAAYSGNTIY
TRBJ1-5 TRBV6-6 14 ASSHEGGGSNQPQH
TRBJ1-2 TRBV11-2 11 ASSYLRVVGYT
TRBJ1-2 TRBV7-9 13 ASSVNTRDGYGYT
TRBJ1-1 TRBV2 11 ASSNQGRTEAF
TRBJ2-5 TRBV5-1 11 ASSLTSVQTQY
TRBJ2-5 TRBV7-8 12 ASSSKQGFETQY
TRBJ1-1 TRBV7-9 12 ASSSTGRGTEAF
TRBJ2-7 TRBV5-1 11 ASSLFGGYEQY